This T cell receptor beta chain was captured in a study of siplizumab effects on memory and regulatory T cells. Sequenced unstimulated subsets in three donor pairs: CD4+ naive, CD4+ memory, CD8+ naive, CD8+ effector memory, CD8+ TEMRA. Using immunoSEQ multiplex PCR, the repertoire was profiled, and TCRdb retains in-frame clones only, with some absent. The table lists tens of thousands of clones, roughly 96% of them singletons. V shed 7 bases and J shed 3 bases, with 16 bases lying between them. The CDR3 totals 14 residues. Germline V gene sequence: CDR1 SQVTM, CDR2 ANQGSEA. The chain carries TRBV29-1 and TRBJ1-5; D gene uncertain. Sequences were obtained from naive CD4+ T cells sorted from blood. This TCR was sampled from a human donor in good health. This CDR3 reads CSAVPPGNNQPQHF. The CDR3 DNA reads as TGCAGCGCAGTCCCCCCGGGGAACAATCAGCCCCAGCATTTT.